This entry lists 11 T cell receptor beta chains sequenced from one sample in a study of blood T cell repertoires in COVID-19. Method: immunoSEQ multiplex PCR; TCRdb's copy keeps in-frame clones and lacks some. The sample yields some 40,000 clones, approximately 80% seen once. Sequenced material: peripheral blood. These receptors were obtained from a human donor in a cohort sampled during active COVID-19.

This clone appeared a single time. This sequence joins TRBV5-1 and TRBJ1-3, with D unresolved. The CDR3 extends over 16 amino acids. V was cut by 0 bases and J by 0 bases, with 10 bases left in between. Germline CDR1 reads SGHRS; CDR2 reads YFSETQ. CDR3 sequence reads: CASSLAPGSSGNTIYF. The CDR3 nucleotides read TGCGCCAGCAGCTTGGCCCCCGGTAGCTCTGGAAACACCATATATTTT.

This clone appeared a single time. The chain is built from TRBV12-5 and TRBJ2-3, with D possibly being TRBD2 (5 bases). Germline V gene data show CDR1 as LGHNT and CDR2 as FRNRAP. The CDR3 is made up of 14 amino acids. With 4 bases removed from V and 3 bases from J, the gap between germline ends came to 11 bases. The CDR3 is CASGWRLTTDTQYF. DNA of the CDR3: TGTGCTAGTGGTTGGAGGCTGACTACAGATACGCAGTATTTT.

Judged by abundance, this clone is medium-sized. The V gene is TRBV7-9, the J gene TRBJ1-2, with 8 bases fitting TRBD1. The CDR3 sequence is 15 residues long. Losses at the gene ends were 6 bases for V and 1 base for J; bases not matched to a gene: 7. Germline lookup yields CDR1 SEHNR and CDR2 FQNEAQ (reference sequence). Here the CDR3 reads CASRAQGEVNYGYTF. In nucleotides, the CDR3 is TGTGCCAGCAGGGCACAGGGGGAGGTTAACTATGGCTACACCTTC.

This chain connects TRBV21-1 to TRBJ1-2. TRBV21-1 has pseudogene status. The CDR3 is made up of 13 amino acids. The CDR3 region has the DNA TGTGCCAGCAGTCGGAGGGGCAGGGATGGCTACACCTTC. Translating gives CASSRRGRDGYTF.

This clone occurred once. The CDR3 region has the DNA TGTGCCAGTAGTATTATGGCAGGGGGTATCAATCAGCCCCAGCATTTT. Its protein product is CASSIMAGGINQPQHF. This chain connects TRBV19 to TRBJ1-5, with 7 bases fitting TRBD1. V dropped 3 bases and J dropped 3; count of bases not matched to a gene: 8. CDR1 LNHDA and CDR2 SQIVND come from the germline V gene (reference sequence). This CDR3 spans 16 amino acids.

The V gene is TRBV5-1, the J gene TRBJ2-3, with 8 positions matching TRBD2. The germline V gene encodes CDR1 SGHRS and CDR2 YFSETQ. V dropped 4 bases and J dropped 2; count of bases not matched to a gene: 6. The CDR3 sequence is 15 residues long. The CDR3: CASSAPSGLTDTQYF. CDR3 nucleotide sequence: TGCGCCAGCAGCGCCCCTAGCGGGCTCACAGATACGCAGTATTTT.

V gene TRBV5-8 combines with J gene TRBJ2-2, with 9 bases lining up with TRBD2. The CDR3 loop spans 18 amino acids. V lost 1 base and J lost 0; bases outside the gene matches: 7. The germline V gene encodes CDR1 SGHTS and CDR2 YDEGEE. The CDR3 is CASSLMVASGTNTGELFF. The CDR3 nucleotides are TGTGCCAGCAGCTTGATGGTGGCTAGCGGGACGAACACCGGGGAGCTGTTTTTT.

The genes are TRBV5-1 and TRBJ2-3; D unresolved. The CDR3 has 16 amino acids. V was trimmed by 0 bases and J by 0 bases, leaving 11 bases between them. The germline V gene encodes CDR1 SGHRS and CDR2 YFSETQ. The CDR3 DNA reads TGCGCCAGCAGCTTGGTTTCGACAAAGAGCACAGATACGCAGTATTTT. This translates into CASSLVSTKSTDTQYF. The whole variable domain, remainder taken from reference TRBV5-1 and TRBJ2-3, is KAGVTQTPRYLIKTRGQQVTLSCSPISGHRSVSWYQQTPGQGLQFLFEYFSETQRNKGNFPGRFSGRQFSNSRSEMNVSTLELGDSALYLCASSLVSTKSTDTQYFGPGTRLTVL.

The CDR3 region is CASSPRPDTQYF. CDR3 bases: TGTGCCAGCAGCCCGAGGCCAGATACGCAGTATTTT. The gene calls are TRBV6-5 and TRBJ2-3; D gene uncertain. The germline CDR1 and CDR2 sequences are MNHEY and SVGAGI. The CDR3 runs 12 residues. The V and J ends lost 6 bases and 4 bases respectively, with 8 bases between them.

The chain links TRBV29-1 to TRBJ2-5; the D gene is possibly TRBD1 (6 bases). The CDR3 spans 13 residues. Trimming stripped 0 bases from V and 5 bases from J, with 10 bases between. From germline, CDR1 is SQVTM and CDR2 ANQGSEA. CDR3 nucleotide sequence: TGCAGCGTTGAAGAGGGGGCGAGGGAGACCCAGTACTTC. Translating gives CSVEEGARETQYF.

CDR3 residues: CASSQDSSGMETQYF. For the CDR3, the DNA is TGCGCCAGCAGCCAAGACTCTAGCGGGATGGAGACCCAGTACTTC. This chain connects TRBV4-1 to TRBJ2-5; 9 bases are shared with TRBD2. The CDR3 sequence is 15 residues long. Looked up from germline, CDR1 is MGHRA and CDR2 is YSYEKL. V lost 0 bases, J lost 5 bases, and 4 bases stayed unmatched.